The 8 T cell receptor beta chains below come from one sample, sequenced in a study of T cell repertoires in cytomegalovirus infection. No cognate antigen is known for these TCRs. Each CDR3 protein is one row after TCRdb ran MiXCR on the reads. The table lists 600,000 to 700,000 distinct CDR3 sequences, around a third of them singletons, with about 20% in the top ten. Source: cultured PBMCs, taken from culture after CMV antigen stimulation. These receptors were collected from a human donor in good health (CMV status not recorded). Some clones in this sample may be carry-over from other donors' samples.

This clonotype was counted between two and nine times. The J gene is TRBJ2-1, the V gene TRBV2; 7 bases agree with TRBD2. The CDR3 runs to 16 residues. The V gene end was trimmed by 4 bases and the J gene end by 1 base; junction bases not matched to a gene: 7. Germline V gene sequence: CDR1 SNHLY, CDR2 FYNNEI. The CDR3 region is CASSGPQGGSYNEQFF. The DNA for the CDR3 is TGTGCCAGCAGTGGTCCTCAGGGAGGGTCCTACAATGAGCAGTTCTTC.

This clonotype was seen at least ten times. The J gene is TRBJ1-3, the V gene TRBV7-6, with unresolved D. With 5 bases removed from V and 4 bases from J, the gap between germline ends came to 6 bases. The V gene's germline CDR1 is SGHVS and CDR2 FNYEAQ. CDR3 size: 12 residues. CDR3 residues: CASSPTGNTIYF. CDR3 nucleotide sequence: TGTGCCAGCAGCCCGACAGGAAACACCATATATTTT.

The V and J genes are TRBV4-1 and TRBJ1-3; D is uncertain. CDR3 length: 13 residues. V was cut by 0 bases and J by 8 bases, with 8 bases left in between. Per the germline V gene, CDR1 is MGHRA and CDR2 is YSYEKL. The CDR3 sequence: CASSQDLWDTIYF. In DNA, the CDR3 is TGCGCCAGCAGCCAAGATCTTTGGGACACCATATATTTT.

The chain joins TRBV28 to TRBJ2-7, with 10 bases fitting TRBD2. The CDR3 has 14 residues. Trimming took 3 bases from V and 6 from J; bases not matched to a gene: 5. Per the germline V gene, CDR1 is MDHEN and CDR2 is SYDVKM. CDR3 DNA: TGTGCCAGCAGTTTGACAGGGACTAGCGTCGAGCAGTACTTC. It yields the protein CASSLTGTSVEQYF.

This clonotype has a handful of counts. This chain's CDR3 is CASSPRDGPFYEQYF. CDR3 nucleotides: TGTGCCAGCAGCCCCCGGGACGGCCCGTTCTACGAGCAGTACTTC. The chain is built from TRBV12-3 or TRBV12-4 and TRBJ2-7; D possibly matches TRBD1 or TRBD2 (5 bases each). The CDR3 contains 15 residues. Trimming cost V 6 bases and J 3 bases, with 18 bases left between them.

The rearrangement links TRBV29-1 to TRBJ1-1, with a tentative D call TRBD1 (6 bases). Germline V lookup: CDR1 SQVTM, CDR2 ANQGSEA. V was cut by 6 bases and J by 1 base, with 12 bases left in between. CDR3 length: 13 amino acids. In DNA form, the CDR3 reads TGCAGCGTCCTATCCAGGGGGAACACTGAAGCTTTCTTT. Protein sequence: CSVLSRGNTEAFF.

The chain has TRBV2 and TRBJ2-7; 10 bases are a match to TRBD1. The germline gives CDR1 SNHLY, CDR2 FYNNEI. V was clipped by 6 bases and J by 7 bases; unmatched bases: 9. The CDR3 consists of 14 residues. CDR3 protein: CASSPGQGIGEQYF. The CDR3 DNA reads as TGTGCCAGCAGCCCGGGACAGGGGATTGGAGAGCAGTACTTC.

This clonotype appeared a few times. The chain joins TRBV6-2 or TRBV6-3 to TRBJ2-3; a weak D match, TRBD1 (5 bases). The CDR3 spans 12 residues. Looked up from germline, CDR1 is MNHEY and CDR2 is SVGEGT. Trimming removed 6 bases at V and 5 bases at J, with 9 bases between. The CDR3 bases are TGTGCCAGCAGGACAGATCAAGATACGCAGTATTTT. It specifies CASRTDQDTQYF.